Detailed here is one TCR beta chain. No cognate antigen has been identified for it. Base qualities are not recorded, but no much larger clone differs from it by a single base. The library relied on PCR. The run used an Illumina HiSeq 2500. Unique molecular identifiers were incorporated into TCR beta cDNA libraries to reduce PCR and sequencing biases. Some 500,000 cDNA molecules were obtained per 1 to 10 million input T cells, so each molecule approximated one T cell. Patient libraries were prepared and sequenced with the same protocol used for the earlier healthy control dataset. Within a given batch, samples were prepared together, multiplexed and sequenced on the same HiSeq lane. Per the original workflow: Raw barcoded reads were processed with MIGEC, discarding single-read molecular identifier groups before consensus assembly and CDR3 extraction. Clonotype tables were post-analysed with VDJtools, and diversity was normalized by down-sampling all datasets to the smallest sample size. Repertoire overlap clustering matched CDR3 amino acid but not nucleotide sequences to correct batch-related cross-sample contamination. Using fastp at Q25 and MiXCR, TCRdb reprocessed the public reads and kept productive beta chains. Rows are unified per CDR3 protein, each entry keeping the most common DNA and genes. The V and J calls and clone size come from TCRdb's table, not from the authors' own analysis. Counted in this sample were around 770,000 distinct CDR3 sequences; roughly 50% of them appeared once. 4.9% of the sample rests with the top ten.

This entry comes from a study of post-analysis software for immune sequencing data (dated by TCRdb to the mid-2010s). Background for the entire study: Disease courses on record covered relapsing-remitting, secondary progressive and progressive-relapsing multiple sclerosis, though some patients had no subtype annotation. The multiple sclerosis patient repertoires were compared with ten to eleven previously published healthy control repertoires from donors aged roughly 6 to 27 years. A subset of samples was prepared in parallel using single-end sample barcoding, then pooled and co-amplified after Illumina adapter ligation.

To demonstrate the VDJtools post-analysis software, the study profiled TCR beta repertoires from the peripheral blood of some 13 young patients with multiple sclerosis. The multiple sclerosis patients were children and adolescents between about 6 and 15 years of age. Broader findings and caveats from the paper: Patients showed significantly higher frequencies than controls for several TRBV segments, among them TRBV5-6, TRBV5-1 and TRBV20-1. The multiple sclerosis patient group was slightly younger than the control group. Normalized Chao1 diversity was significantly lower in multiple sclerosis patients than controls, suggesting substantial peripheral T-cell clonal expansion. Direct clustering with F measure showed strong co-clustering of samples prepared in the same batch, prompting a batch-effect correction.

Between the V and J ends, shortened by 6 bases and 4 bases respectively, the junction contains 11 bases. From the cysteine up to the phenylalanine, the CDR3 has a length of 13 residues. Only the CDR3 portion is preserved as DNA: 39 bases, with reading frame beginning at the first base. Sequenced material: blood. This chain is built from TRBV12-3 or TRBV12-4 and TRBJ2-3, with no D gene named confidently. The sequence was collected from a girl aged 10-17 years with multiple sclerosis. The CDR3 is CASSSGFPDTQYF. The bases are TGTGCCAGCAGCAGTGGGTTCCCAGATACGCAGTATTTT.